The next 9 T cell receptor beta chains were all read from a single sample in a study of shared clonotypes between healthy human individuals. Repertoires were generated with immunoSEQ multiplex PCR, while TCRdb's copy carries only in-frame clones and drops some. The repertoire holds more than 550,000 clones, with 90% to 95% as singletons. CD45RO-negative, CCR7-positively selected cells formed the naive CD8 fraction, excluding terminally differentiated effector memory CD45RA+ cells. Sequencing input: naive CD8+ T cells sorted from blood. These receptors were collected from a man between 25 and 39 years old in good health.

This chain links TRBV15 with TRBJ2-7; no clear D. The CDR3 loop spans 12 amino acids. Germline V CDR1 and CDR2: LNHNV, YYDKDF (reference sequence). V was cut by 1 base and J by 4 bases, with 5 bases left in between. CDR3 DNA sequence: TGTGCCACCAGCAGAGGTAGATACGAGCAGTACTTC. Encoded protein: CATSRGRYEQYF.

The V and J genes are TRBV5-8 and TRBJ1-5; the D gene is possibly TRBD1 (5 bases). The CDR3 is 15 amino acids. Germline CDR1 is SGHTS and CDR2 is YDEGEE. Trimming cost V 0 bases and J 4 bases, with 11 bases left between them. In DNA, the CDR3 is TGTGCCAGCAGCTTGGAGGGGATTTGGAATCAGCCCCAGCATTTT. It encodes CASSLEGIWNQPQHF.

The rearrangement uses TRBV28 and TRBJ2-5, with D possibly being TRBD2 (5 bases). Trimming left V 6 bases short and J 5 bases short, with 19 bases between. Germline CDR1 MDHEN, CDR2 SYDVKM. The CDR3 covers 15 residues. The CDR3 reads CASRPQGSRRETQYF. As DNA, the CDR3 is TGTGCCAGCAGGCCCCAAGGGTCGCGGAGGGAGACCCAGTACTTC.

The chain combines TRBV19 with TRBJ1-1; D is perhaps TRBD1 (5 bases). Per the germline V gene, CDR1 is LNHDA and CDR2 is SQIVND (reference sequence). The CDR3 has 15 amino acids. V lost 0 bases, J lost 6 bases, and 14 bases lay in between. DNA of the CDR3: TGTGCCAGTAGTATAGAATGGGGGGGACGGGCTGAAGCTTTCTTT. It is translated as CASSIEWGGRAEAFF.

This clone is a singleton in its sample. The chain uses TRBV13 and TRBJ2-1; D not resolved. CDR1 is PRHDT and CDR2 is FYEKMQ in the germline V gene (reference sequence). The length of the CDR3 is 12 residues. Between the trimmed V and J ends, which lost 5 bases and 8 bases, there was a span of 10 bases. The CDR3: CASSRKRDEQFF. The CDR3 DNA is TGTGCCAGCAGCCGGAAGCGCGATGAGCAGTTCTTC.

This rearrangement joins TRBV19 to TRBJ2-5; 11 nucleotides align to TRBD2. Trimming at V came to 5 bases and at J to 5 bases, leaving 7 bases not matched to a gene. Germline assignment: CDR1 LNHDA and CDR2 SQIVND (reference sequence). The CDR3 loop spans 15 amino acids. The CDR3 sequence is CASSGPTSGTETQYF. The CDR3 nucleotides are TGTGCCAGTAGTGGCCCGACTAGCGGGACGGAGACCCAGTACTTC.

The chain uses TRBV6-1 and TRBJ1-1, with D maybe TRBD1 (5 bases). CDR1 is MNHNS and CDR2 is SASEGT in the germline V gene. The CDR3 extends over 15 amino acids. V lost 6 bases and J 4 bases, leaving 18 bases between the germline ends. The CDR3 region has the DNA TGTGCCAGCAGAGAAACGGGACCCTCAGGCACTGAAGCTTTCTTT. This encodes CASRETGPSGTEAFF.

This chain joins TRBV11-2 and TRBJ2-5; 7 bases line up with TRBD2. Germline CDR1 reads SGHAT; CDR2 reads FQNNGV. The junction had 14 bases not matched to a gene; V was cut back by 8 bases and J by 5 bases. The CDR3 loop spans 15 amino acids. CDR3 protein: CASGHGAGPPETQYF. The CDR3 DNA follows: TGTGCCAGCGGCCATGGAGCGGGACCCCCCGAGACCCAGTACTTC.

In DNA form, the CDR3 reads TGTGCCAGCTTGGCAGGCAATGAGCAGTTCTTC. This gives the protein CASLAGNEQFF. J is TRBJ2-1 and V is TRBV7-9; D gene ambiguous. V was shortened by 8 bases and J by 6 bases, with 8 bases between the two germline ends. This CDR3 has 11 amino acids. CDR1 and CDR2 (germline): SEHNR, FQNEAQ (reference sequence).